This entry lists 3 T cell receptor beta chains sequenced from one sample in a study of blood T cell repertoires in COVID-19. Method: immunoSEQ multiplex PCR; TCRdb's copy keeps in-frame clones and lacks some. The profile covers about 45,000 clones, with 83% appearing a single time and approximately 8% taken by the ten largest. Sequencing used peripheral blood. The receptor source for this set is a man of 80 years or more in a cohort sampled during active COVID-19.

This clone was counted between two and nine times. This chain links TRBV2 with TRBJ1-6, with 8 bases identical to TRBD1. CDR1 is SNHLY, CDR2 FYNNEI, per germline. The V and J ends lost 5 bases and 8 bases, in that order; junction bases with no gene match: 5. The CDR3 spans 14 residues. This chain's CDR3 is CASSPTGGDSPLHF. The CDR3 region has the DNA TGTGCCAGCAGTCCTACAGGGGGTGATTCACCCCTCCACTTT. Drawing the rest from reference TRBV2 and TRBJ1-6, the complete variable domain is EPEVTQTPSHQVTQMGQEVILRCVPISNHLYFYWYRQILGQKVEFLVSFYNNEISEKSEIFDDQFSVERPDGSNFTLKIRSTKLEDSAMYFCASSPTGGDSPLHFGNGTRLTVT.

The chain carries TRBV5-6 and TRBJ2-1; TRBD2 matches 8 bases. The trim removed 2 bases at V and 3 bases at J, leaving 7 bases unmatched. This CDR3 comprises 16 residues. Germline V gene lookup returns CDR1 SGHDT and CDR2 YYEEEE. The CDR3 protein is CASSLTSGSIYNEQFF. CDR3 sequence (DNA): TGTGCCAGCAGCTTAACTAGCGGATCCATCTACAATGAGCAGTTCTTC.

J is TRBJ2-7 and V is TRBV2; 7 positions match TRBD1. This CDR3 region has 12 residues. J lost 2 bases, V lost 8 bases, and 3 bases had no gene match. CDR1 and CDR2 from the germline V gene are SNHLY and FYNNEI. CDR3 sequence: CASQGQTYEQYF. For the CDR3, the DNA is TGTGCCAGCCAGGGACAGACCTACGAGCAGTACTTC.